This T cell receptor (beta chain) was captured by sequencing in a study of cytomegalovirus exposure and HLA in healthy donors. Study-level background: In a previous analysis, approximately 110 million unique TCR beta sequences were found from about 179 million T cells. Study conclusions and caveats: CMV serostatus was the only immune exposure information that was available.

This clone was counted a single time. The antigen is not known. The study ran its PCR with 60 Vbeta and 13 Jbeta primers. Profiled with immunoSEQ multiplex PCR; TCRdb holds only in-frame clones, not every one. The sample includes approximately 190,000 clones, around four fifths seen only once; the top ten take roughly 1.7%. With 1 base removed from V and 4 bases from J, the gap between germline ends came to 14 bases. The CDR3 loop spans 16 amino acids. The V gene's germline CDR1 is SGHVS and CDR2 FQNEAQ. The sequencing sample was made of PBMCs. The TCR comes from a man aged 35 to 55 in good health and CMV-seropositive. V usage is TRBV7-8 and J usage is TRBJ1-5; D remains unclear. For the CDR3, the DNA is TGTGCCAGCAGCTTAGGCCCAGTCGCTCCGAATCAGCCCCAGCATTTT. It specifies CASSLGPVAPNQPQHF.